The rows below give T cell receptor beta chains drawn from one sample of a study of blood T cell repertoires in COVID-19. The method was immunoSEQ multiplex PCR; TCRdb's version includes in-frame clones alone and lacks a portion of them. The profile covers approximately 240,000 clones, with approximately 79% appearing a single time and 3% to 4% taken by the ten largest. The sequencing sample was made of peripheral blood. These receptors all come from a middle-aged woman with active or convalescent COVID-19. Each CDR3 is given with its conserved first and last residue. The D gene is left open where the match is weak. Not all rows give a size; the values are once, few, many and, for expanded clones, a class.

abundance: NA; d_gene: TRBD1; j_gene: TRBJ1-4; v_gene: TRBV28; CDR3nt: TGTGCCAGCAGTTCGACAGGGATCTTCAGGGAAAAACTGTTTTTT; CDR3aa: CASSSTGIFREKLFF
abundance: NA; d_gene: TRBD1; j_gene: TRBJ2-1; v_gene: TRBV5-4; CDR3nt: TGTGCCAGCAGCTACGGGACAGCAAGTTCCTACAATGAGCAGTTCTTC; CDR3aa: CASSYGTASSYNEQFF
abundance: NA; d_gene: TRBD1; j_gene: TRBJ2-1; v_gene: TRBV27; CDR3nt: TGTGCCAGCAGTCAACAGGGGATCAATGAGCAGTTCTTC; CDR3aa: CASSQQGINEQFF
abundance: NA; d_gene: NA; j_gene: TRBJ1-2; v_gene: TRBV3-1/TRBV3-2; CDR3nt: TGTGCCAGCAGCCCCGACAGCTATGGCTACACCTTC; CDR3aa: CASSPDSYGYTF
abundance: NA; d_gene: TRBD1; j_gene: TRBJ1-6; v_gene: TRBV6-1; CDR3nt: TGTGCCAGCAGTGAAGGACAGGGTGGTTCACCCCTCCACTTT; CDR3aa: CASSEGQGGSPLHF
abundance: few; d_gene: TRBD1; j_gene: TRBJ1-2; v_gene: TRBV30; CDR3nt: TGTGCCTGGAGCCCTGACAGGGGTGACTATGGCTACACCTTC; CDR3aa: CAWSPDRGDYGYTF
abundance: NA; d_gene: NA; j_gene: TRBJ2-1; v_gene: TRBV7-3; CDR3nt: TGTGCCAGCAGCAAAAACGGCGGTACGTACAATGAGCAGTTCTTC; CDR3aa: CASSKNGGTYNEQFF
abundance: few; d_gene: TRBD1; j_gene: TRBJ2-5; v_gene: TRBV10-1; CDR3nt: TGCGCCAGCAGTGAGGGGACAGGGGTTGAGACCCAGTACTTC; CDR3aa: CASSEGTGVETQYF
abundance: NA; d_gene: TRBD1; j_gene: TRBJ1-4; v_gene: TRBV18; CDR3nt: TGTGCCAGCTCACCACTAGGACAGGGAGAGGAAAAACTGTTTTTT; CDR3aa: CASSPLGQGEEKLFF
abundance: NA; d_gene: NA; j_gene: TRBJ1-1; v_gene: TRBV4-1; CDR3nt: TGCGCCAGCAGCCAAGATGAGGGGGTGTGGGGCACTGAAGCTTTCTTT; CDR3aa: CASSQDEGVWGTEAFF
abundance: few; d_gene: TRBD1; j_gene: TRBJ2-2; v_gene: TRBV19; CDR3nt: TGTGCCAGTAGGGGACAGGCGAACACCGGGGAGCTGTTTTTT; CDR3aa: CASRGQANTGELFF
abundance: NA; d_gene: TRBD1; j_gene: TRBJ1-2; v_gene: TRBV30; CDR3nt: TGTGCCTGGAGTATTTCAACGGGAGGAGGGACAGGGAGTCCCTATGGCTACACCTTC; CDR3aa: CAWSISTGGGTGSPYGYTF
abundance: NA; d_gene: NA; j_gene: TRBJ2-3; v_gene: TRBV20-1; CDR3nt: TGCAGTGCTAGTTATCCGGGAGTTAGCACAGATACGCAGTATTTT; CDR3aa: CSASYPGVSTDTQYF
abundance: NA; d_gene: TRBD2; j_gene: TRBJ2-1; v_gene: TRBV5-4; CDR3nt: TGTGCCAGCAGCTCCCAAGCGGGGGGAGGCTACAATGAGCAGTTCTTC; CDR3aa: CASSSQAGGGYNEQFF
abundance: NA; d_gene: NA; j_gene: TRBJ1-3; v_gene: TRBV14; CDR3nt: TGTGCCAGCTCCGGGACTGCTAGACTCAGCTCTGGAAACACCATATATTTT; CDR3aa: CASSGTARLSSGNTIYF
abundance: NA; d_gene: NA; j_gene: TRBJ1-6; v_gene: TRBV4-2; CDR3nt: TGTGCCAGCAGCCAAGATTCTCCAGGATCGGGGGCACCCCTCCACTTT; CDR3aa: CASSQDSPGSGAPLHF
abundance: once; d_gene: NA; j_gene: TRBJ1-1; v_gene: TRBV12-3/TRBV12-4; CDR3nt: TGTGCCAGCAGTTTACCGTTGTCAGTAGCTTTCTTT; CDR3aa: CASSLPLSVAFF
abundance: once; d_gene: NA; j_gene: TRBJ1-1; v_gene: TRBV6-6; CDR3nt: TGTGCCAGCAGCCCCCAGGCGACCGCGATTTTCACTGAAGCTTTCTTT; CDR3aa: CASSPQATAIFTEAFF
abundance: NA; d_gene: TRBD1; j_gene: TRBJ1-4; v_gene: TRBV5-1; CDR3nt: TGCGCCAGCAGCCCGAGGACAGGGGGCTATGAAAAACTGTTTTTT; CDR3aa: CASSPRTGGYEKLFF
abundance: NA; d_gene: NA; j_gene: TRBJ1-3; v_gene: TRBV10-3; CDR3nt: TGTCCCAAAGTAGGCTCGGAGTCCGGAAACACCATATATTTT; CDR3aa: CPKVGSESGNTIYF
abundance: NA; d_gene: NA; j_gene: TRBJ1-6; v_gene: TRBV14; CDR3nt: TGTGCCAGCAGCCAAAGGTCCGCCACCAGGGCGCCCCTCCACTTT; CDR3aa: CASSQRSATRAPLHF